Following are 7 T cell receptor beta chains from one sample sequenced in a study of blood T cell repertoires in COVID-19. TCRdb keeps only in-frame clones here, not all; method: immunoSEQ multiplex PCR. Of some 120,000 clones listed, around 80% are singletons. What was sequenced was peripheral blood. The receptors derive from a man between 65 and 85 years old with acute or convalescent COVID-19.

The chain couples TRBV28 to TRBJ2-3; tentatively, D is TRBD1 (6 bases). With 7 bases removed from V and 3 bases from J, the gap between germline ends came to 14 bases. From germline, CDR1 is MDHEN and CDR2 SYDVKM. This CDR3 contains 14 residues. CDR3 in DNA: TGTGCCAGCACCCAAACAGGGCGGACAGATACGCAGTATTTT. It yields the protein CASTQTGRTDTQYF.

CDR3 bases: TGCGCCAGCAGCTTAGACTCCCTGAACACTGAAGCTTTCTTT. It is translated as CASSLDSLNTEAFF. The chain employs TRBV5-1 and TRBJ1-1; no reliable D call. The V gene's germline CDR1 is SGHRS and CDR2 YFSETQ. Trimming stripped 2 bases from V and 0 bases from J, with 8 bases between. CDR3 size: 14 residues.

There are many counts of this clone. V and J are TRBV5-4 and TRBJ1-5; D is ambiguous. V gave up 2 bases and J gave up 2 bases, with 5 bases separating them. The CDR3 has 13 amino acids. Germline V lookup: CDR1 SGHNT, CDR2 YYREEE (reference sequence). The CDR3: CASSFEGNQPQHF. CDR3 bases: TGTGCCAGCAGCTTTGAGGGCAATCAGCCCCAGCATTTT.

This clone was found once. For the CDR3, the DNA is TGTGCCAGCAGCTCCTTTGGACAGGGGGTATCTGAAGCTTTCTTT. Translated, it gives CASSSFGQGVSEAFF. The genes are TRBV11-2 and TRBJ1-1; 10 nucleotides line up with TRBD1. Germline CDR1 reads SGHAT; CDR2 reads FQNNGV. The V and J ends lost 4 bases and 6 bases, in that order; junction bases with no gene match: 8. CDR3 size: 15 residues.

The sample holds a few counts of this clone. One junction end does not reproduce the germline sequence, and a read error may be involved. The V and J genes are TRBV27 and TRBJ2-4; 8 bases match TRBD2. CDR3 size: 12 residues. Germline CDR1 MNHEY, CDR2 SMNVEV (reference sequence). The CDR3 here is CASGGGGGPENF. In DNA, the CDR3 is TGTGCCAGCGGGGGGGGCGGGGGGCCGGAGAACTTC.

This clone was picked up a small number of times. DNA of the CDR3: TGCGCCAGCAGCCGGGGCGGGACCTACAATGAGCAGTTCTTC. It yields the protein CASSRGGTYNEQFF. This chain connects TRBV5-1 to TRBJ2-1, with D possibly matching TRBD2 (6 bases). Germline V lookup: CDR1 SGHRS, CDR2 YFSETQ. This CDR3 comprises 14 residues. The V and J ends lost 4 bases and 2 bases respectively, with 10 bases between them.

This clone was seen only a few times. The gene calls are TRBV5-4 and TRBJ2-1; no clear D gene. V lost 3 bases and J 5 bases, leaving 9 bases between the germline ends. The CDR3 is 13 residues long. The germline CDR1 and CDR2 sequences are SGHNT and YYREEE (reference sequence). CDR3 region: CASSYDPNNEQFF. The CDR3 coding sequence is TGTGCCAGCAGCTATGATCCTAACAATGAGCAGTTCTTC.